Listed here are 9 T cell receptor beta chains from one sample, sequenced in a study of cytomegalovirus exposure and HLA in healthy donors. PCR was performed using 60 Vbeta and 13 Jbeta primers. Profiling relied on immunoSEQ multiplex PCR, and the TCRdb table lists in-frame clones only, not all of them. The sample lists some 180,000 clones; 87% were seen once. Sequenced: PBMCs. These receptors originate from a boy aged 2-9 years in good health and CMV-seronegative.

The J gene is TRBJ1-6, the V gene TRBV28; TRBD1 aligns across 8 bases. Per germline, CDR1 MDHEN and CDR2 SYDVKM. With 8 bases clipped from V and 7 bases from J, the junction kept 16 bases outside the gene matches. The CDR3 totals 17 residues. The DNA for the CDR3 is TGTGCCAGCTGGGTAGGGGCCCGGACAGGGTTCAATTCACCCCTCCACTTT. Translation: CASWVGARTGFNSPLHF.

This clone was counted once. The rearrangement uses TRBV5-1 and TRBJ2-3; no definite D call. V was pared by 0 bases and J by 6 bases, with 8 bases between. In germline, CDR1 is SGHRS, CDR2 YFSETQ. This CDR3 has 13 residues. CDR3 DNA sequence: TGCGCCAGCAGCTTGGTATCTCCCGATACGCAGTATTTT. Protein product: CASSLVSPDTQYF.

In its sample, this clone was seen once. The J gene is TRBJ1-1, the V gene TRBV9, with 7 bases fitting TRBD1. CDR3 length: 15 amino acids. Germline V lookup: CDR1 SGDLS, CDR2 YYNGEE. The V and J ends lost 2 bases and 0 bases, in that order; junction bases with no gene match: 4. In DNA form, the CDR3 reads TGTGCCAGCAGCGTTGGGGACAGTCTGAACACTGAAGCTTTCTTT. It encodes CASSVGDSLNTEAFF.

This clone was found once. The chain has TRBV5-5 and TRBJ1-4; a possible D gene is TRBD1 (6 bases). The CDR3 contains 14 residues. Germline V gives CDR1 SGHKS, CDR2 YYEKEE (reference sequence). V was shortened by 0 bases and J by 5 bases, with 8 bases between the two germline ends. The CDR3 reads CASSLEDRNEKLFF. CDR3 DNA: TGTGCCAGCAGCTTGGAGGACAGAAATGAAAAACTGTTTTTT.

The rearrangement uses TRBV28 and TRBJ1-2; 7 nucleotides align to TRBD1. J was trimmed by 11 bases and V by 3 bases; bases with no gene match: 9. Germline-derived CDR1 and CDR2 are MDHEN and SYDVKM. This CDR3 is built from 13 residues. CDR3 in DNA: TGTGCCAGCAGTTTCCTCGACAGGGAGAGGTACACCTTC. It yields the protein CASSFLDRERYTF.

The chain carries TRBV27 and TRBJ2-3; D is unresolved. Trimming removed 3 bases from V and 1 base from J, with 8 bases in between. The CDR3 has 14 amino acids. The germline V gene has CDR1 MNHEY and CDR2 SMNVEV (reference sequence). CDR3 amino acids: CASSFDEGTDTQYF. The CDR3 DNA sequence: TGTGCCAGCAGTTTTGATGAGGGCACAGATACGCAGTATTTT.

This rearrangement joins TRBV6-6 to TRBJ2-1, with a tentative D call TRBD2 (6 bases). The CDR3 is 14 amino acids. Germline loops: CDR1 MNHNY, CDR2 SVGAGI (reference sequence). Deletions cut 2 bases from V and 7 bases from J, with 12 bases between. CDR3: CASSYGGPGNEQFF. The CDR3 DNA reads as TGTGCCAGCAGTTACGGAGGGCCAGGGAATGAGCAGTTCTTC.

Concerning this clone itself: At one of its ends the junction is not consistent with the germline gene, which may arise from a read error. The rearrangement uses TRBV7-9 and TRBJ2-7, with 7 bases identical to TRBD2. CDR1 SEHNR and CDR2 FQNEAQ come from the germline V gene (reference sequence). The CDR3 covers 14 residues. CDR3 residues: CATSVGGGAYEQYF. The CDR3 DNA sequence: TGTGCCACCAGCGTGGGGGGAGGGGCCTACGAGCAGTACTTC.

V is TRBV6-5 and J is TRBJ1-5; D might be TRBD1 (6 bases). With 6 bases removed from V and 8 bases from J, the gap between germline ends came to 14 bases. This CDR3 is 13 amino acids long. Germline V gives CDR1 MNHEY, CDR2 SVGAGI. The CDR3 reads CASRQGGREPQHF. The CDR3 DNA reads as TGTGCCAGCAGACAGGGCGGTCGGGAGCCCCAGCATTTT.